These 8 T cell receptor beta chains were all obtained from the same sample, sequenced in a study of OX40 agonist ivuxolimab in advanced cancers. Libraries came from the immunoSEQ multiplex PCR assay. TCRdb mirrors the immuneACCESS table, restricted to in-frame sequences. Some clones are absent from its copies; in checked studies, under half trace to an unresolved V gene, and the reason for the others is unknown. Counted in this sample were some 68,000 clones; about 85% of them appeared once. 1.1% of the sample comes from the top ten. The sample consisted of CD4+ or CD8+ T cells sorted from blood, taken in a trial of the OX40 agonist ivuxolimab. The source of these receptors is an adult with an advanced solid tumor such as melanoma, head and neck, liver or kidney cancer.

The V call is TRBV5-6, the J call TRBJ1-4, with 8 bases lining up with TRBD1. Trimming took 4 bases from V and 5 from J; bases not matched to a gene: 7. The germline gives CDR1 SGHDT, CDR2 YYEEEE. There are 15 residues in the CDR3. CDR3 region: CASSPRQGTNEKLFF. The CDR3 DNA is TGTGCCAGCAGCCCCAGACAGGGGACAAATGAAAAACTGTTTTTT.

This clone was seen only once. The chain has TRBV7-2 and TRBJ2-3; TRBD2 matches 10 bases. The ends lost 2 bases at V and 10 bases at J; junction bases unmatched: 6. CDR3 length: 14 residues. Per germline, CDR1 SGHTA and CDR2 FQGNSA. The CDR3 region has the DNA TGTGCCAGCAGCTTACTTGGTAGCGGGAGGTCGCAGTATTTT. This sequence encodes CASSLLGSGRSQYF.

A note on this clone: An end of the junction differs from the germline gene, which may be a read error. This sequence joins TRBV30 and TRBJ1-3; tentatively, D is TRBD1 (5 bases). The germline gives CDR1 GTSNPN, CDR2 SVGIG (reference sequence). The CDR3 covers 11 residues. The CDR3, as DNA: TGTGCCTGGACCCAGGGAAACACCGTATATTTT. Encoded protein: CAWTQGNTVYF.

This CDR3 reads CASSLYRGGISYEQYF. CDR3 DNA: TGTGCCAGCAGCCTATACAGGGGGGGAATCTCCTACGAGCAGTACTTC. This sequence joins TRBV7-2 and TRBJ2-7; weak D call: TRBD1 (8 bases). V gave up 5 bases and J gave up 0 bases, with 17 bases separating them. This CDR3 is built from 16 residues. Germline CDR1 SGHTA, CDR2 FQGNSA.

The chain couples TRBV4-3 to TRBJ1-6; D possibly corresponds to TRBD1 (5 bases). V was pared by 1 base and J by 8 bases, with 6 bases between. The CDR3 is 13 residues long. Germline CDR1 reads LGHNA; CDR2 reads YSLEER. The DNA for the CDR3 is TGCGCCAGCAGCCAAGTCAGGGATTCACCCCTCCACTTT. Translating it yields CASSQVRDSPLHF.

CDR3 coding DNA: TGTGCCAGCACCGCGGGCGGGGACTATGGCTACACCTTC. As protein: CASTAGGDYGYTF. V usage is TRBV28 and J usage is TRBJ1-2; D not certain. The CDR3 runs to 13 residues. V gave up 7 bases and J gave up 3 bases, with 12 bases separating them. Germline assignment: CDR1 MDHEN and CDR2 SYDVKM.

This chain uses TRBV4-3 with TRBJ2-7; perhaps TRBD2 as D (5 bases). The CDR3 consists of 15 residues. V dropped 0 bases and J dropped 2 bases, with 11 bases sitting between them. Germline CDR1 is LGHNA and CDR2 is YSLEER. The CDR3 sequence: CASSQDRAVPYEQYF. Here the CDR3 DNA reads TGCGCCAGCAGCCAAGATCGAGCGGTTCCCTACGAGCAGTACTTC.

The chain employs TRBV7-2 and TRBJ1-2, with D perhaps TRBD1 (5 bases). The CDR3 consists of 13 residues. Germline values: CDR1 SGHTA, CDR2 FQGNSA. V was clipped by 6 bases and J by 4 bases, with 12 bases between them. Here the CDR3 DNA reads TGTGCCAGCAGTCTAGGGGCAGTCTATGGCTACACCTTC. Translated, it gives CASSLGAVYGYTF.